Presented here are 9 T cell receptor beta chains from one specimen sequenced in a study of STAT5B mutations in CD4+ large granular lymphocyte leukemia (dated by TCRdb to between 2020 and 2023). The library was prepared using the immunoSEQ multiplex PCR assay. As stored in TCRdb, this immuneACCESS dataset retains in-frame rearrangements with V and J assigned. A fraction of the clones does not appear; measured against another copy, unresolved V genes explain less than half of the discrepancy, and the remainder lacks a known reason. Counted in this sample were about 35,000 clones; roughly four fifths of them appeared once. The ten largest clones capture roughly 2.3% of the sample. The sequenced sample consisted of CD4+ T cells from blood buffy coats. The receptors were sampled from a human donor in good health.

V gene TRBV30 combines with J gene TRBJ1-1; weak D call: TRBD1 (5 bases). The CDR3 is made up of 14 amino acids. Germline V gene sequence: CDR1 GTSNPN, CDR2 SVGIG (reference sequence). Between the trimmed V and J ends, which lost 2 bases and 1 base, there was a span of 11 bases. CDR3 amino acids: CAWSKRGRNTEAFF. DNA of the CDR3: TGTGCCTGGAGTAAAAGGGGAAGGAACACTGAAGCTTTCTTT.

CDR3 sequence: CASSDDRGFTDTQYF. The CDR3 region has the DNA TGTGCCAGCAGTGACGACAGGGGCTTCACAGATACGCAGTATTTT. V is TRBV6-1 and J is TRBJ2-3, with TRBD1 matching over 8 bases. Germline CDR1 is MNHNS and CDR2 is SASEGT. The CDR3 consists of 15 residues. The V gene end was trimmed by 3 bases and the J gene end by 2 bases; junction bases not matched to a gene: 4.

The chain has TRBV6-6 and TRBJ1-1, with D perhaps TRBD1 (5 bases). V gave up 5 bases and J gave up 1 base, with 8 bases separating them. Per germline, CDR1 MNHNY and CDR2 SVGAGI (reference sequence). The CDR3 has 13 residues. The DNA for the CDR3 is TGTGCCAGCAGTCCGCAGGGGAACACTGAAGCTTTCTTT. This gives the protein CASSPQGNTEAFF.

This chain joins TRBV30 and TRBJ1-1, with unresolved D. Trimming removed 2 bases at V and 5 bases at J, with 12 bases between. The CDR3 loop spans 13 amino acids. Germline V gives CDR1 GTSNPN, CDR2 SVGIG (reference sequence). Written as DNA, the CDR3 is TGTGCCTGGAGTCCCCTGGGAAATACTGAAGCTTTCTTT. Residues: CAWSPLGNTEAFF.

The chain uses TRBV9 and TRBJ2-1; 10 bases agree with TRBD2. CDR3 size: 14 residues. Germline V gene data show CDR1 as SGDLS and CDR2 as YYNGEE. V gave up 2 bases and J gave up 7 bases; unmatched junction bases: 3. This CDR3 is CASSVRTSGNEQFF. CDR3 sequence (DNA): TGTGCCAGCAGCGTCAGGACTAGCGGAAATGAGCAGTTCTTC.

V is TRBV18 and J is TRBJ1-5, with D tentatively TRBD1 (5 bases). V dropped 3 bases and J dropped 1 base, with 7 bases sitting between them. CDR3 length: 14 residues. CDR1 is KGHSH and CDR2 is LQKENI in the germline V gene. DNA of the CDR3: TGTGCCAGCTCACCCGACAGAAGCAATCAGCCCCAGCATTTT. The encoded protein is CASSPDRSNQPQHF.

The chain links TRBV9 to TRBJ1-4; 9 bases match TRBD1. This CDR3 region has 15 residues. V lost 3 bases to trimming and J lost 4 bases; unmatched junction nucleotides: 4. CDR1 and CDR2 from the germline V gene are SGDLS and YYNGEE. The CDR3 DNA reads TGTGCCAGCAGCGCCGGGACAGGGAATAATGAAAAACTGTTTTTT. Translation: CASSAGTGNNEKLFF.

V and J are TRBV9 and TRBJ1-3, with 8 bases aligning to TRBD1. V shed 2 bases and J 0 bases; nucleotides not matched to a gene: 4. The CDR3 is made up of 16 amino acids. Germline V lookup: CDR1 SGDLS, CDR2 YYNGEE. As DNA, the CDR3 is TGTGCCAGCAGCGTGGGGACAGGCTACTCTGGAAACACCATATATTTT. It specifies CASSVGTGYSGNTIYF.

This chain joins TRBV5-1 and TRBJ2-2; 10 positions match TRBD1. This CDR3 spans 15 amino acids. From germline, CDR1 is SGHRS and CDR2 YFSETQ. J was trimmed by 5 bases and V by 2 bases; bases with no gene match: 3. The CDR3 loop reads CASSFPGQGTGELFF. The CDR3 coding sequence is TGCGCCAGCAGCTTCCCGGGACAGGGGACCGGGGAGCTGTTTTTT. Full variable domain (rest looked up from reference TRBV5-1 and TRBJ2-2): KAGVTQTPRYLIKTRGQQVTLSCSPISGHRSVSWYQQTPGQGLQFLFEYFSETQRNKGNFPGRFSGRQFSNSRSEMNVSTLELGDSALYLCASSFPGQGTGELFFGEGSRLTVL.